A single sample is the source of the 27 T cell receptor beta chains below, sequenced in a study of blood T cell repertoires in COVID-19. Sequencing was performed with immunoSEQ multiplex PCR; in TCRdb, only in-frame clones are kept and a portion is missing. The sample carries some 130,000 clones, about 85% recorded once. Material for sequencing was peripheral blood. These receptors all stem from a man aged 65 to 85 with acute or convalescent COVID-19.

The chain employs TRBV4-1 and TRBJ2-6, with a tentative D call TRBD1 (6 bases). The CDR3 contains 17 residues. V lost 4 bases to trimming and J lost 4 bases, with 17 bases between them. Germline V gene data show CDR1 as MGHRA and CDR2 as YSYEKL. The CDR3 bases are TGCGCCAGCAGCCCCGGACAGAAGCTGGCCGGGGCCAACGTCCTGACTTTC. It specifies CASSPGQKLAGANVLTF.

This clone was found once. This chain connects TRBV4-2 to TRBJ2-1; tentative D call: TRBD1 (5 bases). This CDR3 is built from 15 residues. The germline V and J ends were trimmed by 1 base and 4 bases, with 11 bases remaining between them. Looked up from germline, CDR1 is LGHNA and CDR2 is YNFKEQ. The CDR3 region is CASSQVEQAYNEQFF. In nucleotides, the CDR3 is TGTGCCAGCAGCCAAGTTGAACAGGCTTACAATGAGCAGTTCTTC.

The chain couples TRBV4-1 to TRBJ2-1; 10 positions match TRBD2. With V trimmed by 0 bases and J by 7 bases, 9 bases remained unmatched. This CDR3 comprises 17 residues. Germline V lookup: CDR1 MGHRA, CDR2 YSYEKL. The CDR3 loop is CASSQDGERGGRNEQFF. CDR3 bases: TGCGCCAGCAGCCAAGATGGGGAGCGGGGGGGCCGAAATGAGCAGTTCTTC.

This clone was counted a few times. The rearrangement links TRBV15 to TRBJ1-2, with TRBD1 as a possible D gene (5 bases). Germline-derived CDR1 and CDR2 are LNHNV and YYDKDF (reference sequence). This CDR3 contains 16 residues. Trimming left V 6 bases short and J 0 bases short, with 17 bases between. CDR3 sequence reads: CATRVGGGSTNYGYTF. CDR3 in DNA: TGTGCCACCAGGGTAGGCGGGGGGTCGACTAACTATGGCTACACCTTC.

For the CDR3, the DNA is TGTGCCAGCAGCTTAGGTGTAGGGGACTCTGGGGCCAACGTCCTGACTTTC. Amino acid sequence: CASSLGVGDSGANVLTF. The chain combines TRBV11-3 with TRBJ2-6; D may be TRBD1 (5 bases). Germline assignment: CDR1 SGHNT and CDR2 YENEEA. The CDR3 length is 17 residues. V was trimmed by 1 base and J by 0 bases, leaving 10 bases between them.

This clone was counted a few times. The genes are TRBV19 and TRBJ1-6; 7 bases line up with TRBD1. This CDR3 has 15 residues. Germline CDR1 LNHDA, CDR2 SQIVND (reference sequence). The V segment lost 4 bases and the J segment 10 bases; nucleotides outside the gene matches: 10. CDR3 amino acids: CASSRTGRGGSPLHF. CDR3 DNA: TGTGCCAGTAGTAGGACAGGACGAGGAGGGTCACCCCTCCACTTT.

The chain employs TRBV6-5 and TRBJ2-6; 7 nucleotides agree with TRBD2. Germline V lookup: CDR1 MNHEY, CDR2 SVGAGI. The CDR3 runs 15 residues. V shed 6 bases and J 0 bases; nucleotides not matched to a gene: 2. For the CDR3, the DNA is TGTGCCAGCAGGGGGGGGAACTCTGGGGCCAACGTCCTGACTTTC. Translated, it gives CASRGGNSGANVLTF.

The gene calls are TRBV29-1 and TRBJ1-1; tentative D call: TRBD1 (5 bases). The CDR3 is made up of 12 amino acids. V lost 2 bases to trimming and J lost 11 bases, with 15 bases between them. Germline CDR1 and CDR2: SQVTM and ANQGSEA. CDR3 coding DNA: TGCAGCGTTGAAAAGACCACCAAGGGGGCTTTCTTT. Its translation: CSVEKTTKGAFF. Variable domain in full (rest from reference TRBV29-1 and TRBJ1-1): SAVISQKPSRDICQRGTSLTIQCQVDSQVTMMFWYRQQPGQSLTLIATANQGSEATYESGFVIDKFPISRPNLTFSTLTVSNMSPEDSSIYLCSVEKTTKGAFFGQGTRLTVV.

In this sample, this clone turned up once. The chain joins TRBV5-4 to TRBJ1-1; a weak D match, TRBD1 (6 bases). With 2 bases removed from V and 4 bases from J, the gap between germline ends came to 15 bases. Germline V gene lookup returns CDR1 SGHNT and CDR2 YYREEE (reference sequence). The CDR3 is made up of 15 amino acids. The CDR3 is CASSFYPQGTTEAFF. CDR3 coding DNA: TGTGCCAGCAGCTTTTATCCACAGGGAACCACTGAAGCTTTCTTT.

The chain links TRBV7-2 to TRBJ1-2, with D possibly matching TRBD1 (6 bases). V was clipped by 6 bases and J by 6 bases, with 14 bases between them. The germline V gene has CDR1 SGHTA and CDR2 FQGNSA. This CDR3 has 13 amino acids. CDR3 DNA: TGTGCCAGCAGAGGGGGGGGAATCCATGGCTACACCTTC. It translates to CASRGGGIHGYTF. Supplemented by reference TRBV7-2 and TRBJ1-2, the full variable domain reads GAGVSQSPSNKVTEKGKDVELRCDPISGHTALYWYRQSLGQGLEFLIYFQGNSAPDKSGLPSDRFSAERTGGSVSTLTIQRTQQEDSAVYLCASRGGGIHGYTFGSGTRLTVV.

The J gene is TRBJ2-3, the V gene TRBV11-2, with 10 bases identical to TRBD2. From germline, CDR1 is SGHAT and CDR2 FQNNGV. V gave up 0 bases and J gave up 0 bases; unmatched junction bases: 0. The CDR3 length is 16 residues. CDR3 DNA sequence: TGTGCCAGCAGCTTAGAACTAGCGGGGAGCACAGATACGCAGTATTTT. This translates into CASSLELAGSTDTQYF.

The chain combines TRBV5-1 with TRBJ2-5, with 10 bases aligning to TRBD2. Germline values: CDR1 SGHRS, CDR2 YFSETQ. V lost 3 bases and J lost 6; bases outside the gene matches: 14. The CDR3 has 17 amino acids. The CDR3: CASSWAGFSGGDKTQYF. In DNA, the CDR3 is TGCGCCAGCAGCTGGGCCGGGTTCAGCGGGGGGGACAAGACCCAGTACTTC.

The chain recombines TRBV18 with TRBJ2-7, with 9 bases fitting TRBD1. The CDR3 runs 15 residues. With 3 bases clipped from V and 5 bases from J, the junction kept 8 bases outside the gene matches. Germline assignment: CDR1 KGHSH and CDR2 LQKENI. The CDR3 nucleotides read TGTGCCAGCTCACCTCCCGGGACAGGGTCGCACGAGCAGTACTTC. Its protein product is CASSPPGTGSHEQYF. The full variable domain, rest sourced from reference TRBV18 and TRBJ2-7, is NAGVMQNPRHLVRRRGQEARLRCSPMKGHSHVYWYRQLPEEGLKFMVYLQKENIIDESGMPKERFSAEFPKEGPSILRIQQVVRGDSAAYFCASSPPGTGSHEQYFGPGTRLTVT.

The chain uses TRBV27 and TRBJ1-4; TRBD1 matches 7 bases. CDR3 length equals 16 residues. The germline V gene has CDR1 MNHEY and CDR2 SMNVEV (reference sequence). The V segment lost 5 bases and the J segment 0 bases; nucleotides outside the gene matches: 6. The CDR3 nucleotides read TGTGCCAGCAGTCCCCGGGACAGCGCAACTAATGAAAAACTGTTTTTT. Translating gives CASSPRDSATNEKLFF.

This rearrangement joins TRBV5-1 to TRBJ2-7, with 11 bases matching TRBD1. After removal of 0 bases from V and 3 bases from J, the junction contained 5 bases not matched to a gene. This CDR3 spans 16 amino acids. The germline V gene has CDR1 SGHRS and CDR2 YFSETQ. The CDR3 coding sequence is TGCGCCAGCAGCTTGGAAGGGACAGGGGGTTTCTACGAGCAGTACTTC. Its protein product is CASSLEGTGGFYEQYF.

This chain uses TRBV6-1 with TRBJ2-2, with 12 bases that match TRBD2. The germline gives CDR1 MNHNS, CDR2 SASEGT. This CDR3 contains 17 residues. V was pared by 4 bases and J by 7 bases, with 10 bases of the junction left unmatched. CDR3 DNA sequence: TGTGCCAGCAGTGTGACTAGCGGGGGCCGAAGGGTCGGGGAGCTGTTTTTT. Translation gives CASSVTSGGRRVGELFF.

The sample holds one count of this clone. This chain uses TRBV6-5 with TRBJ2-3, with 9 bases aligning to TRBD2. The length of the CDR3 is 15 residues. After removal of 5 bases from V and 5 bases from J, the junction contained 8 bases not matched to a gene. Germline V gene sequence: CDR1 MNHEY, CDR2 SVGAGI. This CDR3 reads CASSPSGATGDTQYF. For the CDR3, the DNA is TGTGCCAGCAGTCCTAGCGGGGCCACAGGAGATACGCAGTATTTT.

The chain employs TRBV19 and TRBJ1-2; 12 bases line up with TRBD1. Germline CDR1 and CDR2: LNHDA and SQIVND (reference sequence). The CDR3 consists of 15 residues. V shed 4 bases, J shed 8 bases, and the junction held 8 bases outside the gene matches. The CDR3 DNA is TGTGCCAGTAGTACACCGGGACAGGGGGCGCACGGCTACACCTTC. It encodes CASSTPGQGAHGYTF. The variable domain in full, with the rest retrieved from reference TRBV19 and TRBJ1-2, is DGGITQSPKYLFRKEGQNVTLSCEQNLNHDAMYWYRQDPGQGLRLIYYSQIVNDFQKGDIAEGYSVSREKKESFPLTVTSAQKNPTAFYLCASSTPGQGAHGYTFGSGTRLTVV.

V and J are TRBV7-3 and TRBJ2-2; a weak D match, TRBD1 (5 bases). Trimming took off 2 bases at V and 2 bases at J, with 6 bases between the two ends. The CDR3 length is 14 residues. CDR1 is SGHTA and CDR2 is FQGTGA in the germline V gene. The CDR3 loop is CASSLQGNTGELFF. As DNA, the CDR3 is TGTGCCAGCAGCTTACAGGGAAACACCGGGGAGCTGTTTTTT.

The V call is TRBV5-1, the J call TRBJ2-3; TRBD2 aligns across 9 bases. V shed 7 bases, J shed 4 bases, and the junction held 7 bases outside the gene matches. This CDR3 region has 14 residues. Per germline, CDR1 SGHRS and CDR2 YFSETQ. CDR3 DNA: TGCGCCAGCCGTACTAGCGGGCGTCCAGATACGCAGTATTTT. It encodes CASRTSGRPDTQYF.

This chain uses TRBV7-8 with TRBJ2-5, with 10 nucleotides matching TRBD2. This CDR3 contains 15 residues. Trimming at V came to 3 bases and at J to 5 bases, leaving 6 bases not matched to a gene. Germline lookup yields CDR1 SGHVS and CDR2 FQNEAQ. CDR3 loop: CASSFLAGAGETQYF. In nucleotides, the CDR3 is TGTGCCAGCAGCTTCCTAGCGGGGGCGGGGGAGACCCAGTACTTC. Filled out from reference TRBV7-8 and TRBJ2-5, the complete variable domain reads GAGVSQSPRYKVAKRGQDVALRCDPISGHVSLFWYQQALGQGPEFLTYFQNEAQLDKSGLPSDRFFAERPEGSVSTLKIQRTQQEDSAVYLCASSFLAGAGETQYFGPGTRLLVL.

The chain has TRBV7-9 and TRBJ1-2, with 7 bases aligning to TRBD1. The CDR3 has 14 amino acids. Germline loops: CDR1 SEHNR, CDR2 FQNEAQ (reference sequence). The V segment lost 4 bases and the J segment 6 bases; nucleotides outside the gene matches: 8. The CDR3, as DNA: TGTGCCAGCAGCTCACGACAGGGTACAAATGGCTACACCTTC. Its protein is CASSSRQGTNGYTF.

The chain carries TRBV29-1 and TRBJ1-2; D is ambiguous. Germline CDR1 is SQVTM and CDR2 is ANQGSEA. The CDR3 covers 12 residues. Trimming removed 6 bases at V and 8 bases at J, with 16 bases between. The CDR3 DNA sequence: TGCAGCGTCACTTCGCGAGTCGAGGGCTACACCTTC. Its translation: CSVTSRVEGYTF. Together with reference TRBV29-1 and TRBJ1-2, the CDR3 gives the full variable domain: SAVISQKPSRDICQRGTSLTIQCQVDSQVTMMFWYRQQPGQSLTLIATANQGSEATYESGFVIDKFPISRPNLTFSTLTVSNMSPEDSSIYLCSVTSRVEGYTFGSGTRLTVV.

CDR3 amino acids: CASSQNPIAGGQADTQYF. The CDR3, as DNA: TGTGCCAGCAGTCAAAACCCCATAGCGGGGGGGCAGGCAGATACGCAGTATTTT. The gene calls are TRBV6-6 and TRBJ2-3, with TRBD2 matching 11 bases. Germline V gives CDR1 MNHNY, CDR2 SVGAGI (reference sequence). V trimming: 5 bases; J trimming: 4 bases; junction bases outside the gene matches: 14. This CDR3 region has 18 residues.

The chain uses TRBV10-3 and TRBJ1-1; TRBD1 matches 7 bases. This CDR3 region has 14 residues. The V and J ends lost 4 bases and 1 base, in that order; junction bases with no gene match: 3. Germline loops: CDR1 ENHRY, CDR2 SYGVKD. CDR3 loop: CAISGRQGNTEAFF. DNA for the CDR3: TGTGCCATCAGTGGTAGACAGGGGAACACTGAAGCTTTCTTT.

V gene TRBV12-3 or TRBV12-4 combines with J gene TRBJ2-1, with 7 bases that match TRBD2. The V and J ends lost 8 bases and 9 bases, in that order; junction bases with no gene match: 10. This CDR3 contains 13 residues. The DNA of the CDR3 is TGTGCCAGCGTCGCGGGGGTCCAGGTTGAGCAGTTCTTC. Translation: CASVAGVQVEQFF.

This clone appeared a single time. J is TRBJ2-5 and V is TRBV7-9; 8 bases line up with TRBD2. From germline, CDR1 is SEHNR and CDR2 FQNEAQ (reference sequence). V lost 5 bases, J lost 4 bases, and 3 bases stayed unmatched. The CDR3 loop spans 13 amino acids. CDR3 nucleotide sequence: TGTGCCAGCAGCCGGGGGGGCGGAGAGACCCAGTACTTC. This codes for CASSRGGGETQYF.